This T cell receptor beta chain was captured in a study of response to subunit inactivated influenza vaccine (dated by TCRdb to 2016 to 2018). For context, the study as a whole: Deep quantitative profiling of the T cell receptor repertoire was used in the study to follow responses to a trivalent subunit inactivated influenza vaccine.

Points on this clonotype: Its antigen target is currently unknown. One end of the junction fails to match germline, which may point to a read error.

Library creation used RT-PCR. The sequencer was an Illumina HiSeq 2500. Through fastp at Q25 and MiXCR, TCRdb rebuilt clones from the public reads, retaining in-frame beta chains. Here each entry gathers all rows of one CDR3 protein and keeps the most common genes and DNA. This sample is represented by about 570,000 distinct CDR3 sequences; approximately 10% of them were singletons. Together, the top ten hold 9.5% to 11% of the sample. The cysteine opens and the phenylalanine closes a CDR3 of 16 amino acids. The entry retains the CDR3 DNA only, 48 bases that are in frame from base 1. The germline V gene specifies SGHTA as CDR1 and FQGNSA as CDR2. General conclusions and limits of the study: According to the authors, only a limited number of new T cells may be recruited by each seasonal influenza vaccination.

These data were likewise used in another study, on T cells expressing NK-cell markers. As the second study states: The TCR beta cDNA libraries were made using 5'RACE template switching, a step that added both a universal primer site and unique molecular identifiers. In sorted CD3+CD56+NKG2C+, CD3+CD56+NKG2C- and CD3+CD56-NKG2C+ T-cell subsets from about 8 donors, TCR beta-chain repertoires were profiled. Of the eight sequenced donors, seven were found to be HCMV-seropositive and one was found to be HCMV-seronegative. To restrict sorting to alphabetaTCR-expressing T cells, an anti-gammadeltaTCR antibody was added in several experiments. In more than five donors, the dominant CD3+CD56+NKG2C+ clonotypes ranked among the top 10 CD8+ clonotypes, making up about 1.0-7.5% of CD8+ T cells. Those dominant clonotypes were again the most abundant among CD3+CD56-NKG2C+ cells in a handful of donors, at roughly 28.3-65%. Whether the expanded NKG2C-expressing T cell clones were specific for HCMV antigens was left unclear. The eight sequenced donors were randomly selected healthy volunteers, three men and five women. A commercial ELISA kit detecting HCMV-specific IgG in serum was used to determine HCMV serostatus. Ficoll density gradient centrifugation was used to isolate peripheral blood mononuclear cells from blood. For five to seven donors, bulk peripheral blood T-cell repertoires were also sequenced from unsorted PBMC. cDNA synthesis was primed from the TCR beta constant segment, followed by two successive PCR amplification steps. Illumina HiSeq 2000/2500, MiSeq or NextSeq was used to sequence libraries as 2 x 150 bp reads. Reads were demultiplexed and grouped by UMI with MIGEC, and clonotypes were assembled and quantified with MiTCR. Only TCR cDNA sequences supported by at least two reads were kept to exclude erroneous sequences. The tcR package was used for downstream repertoire analysis, and clonotypes were matched across fractions by CDR3 nucleotide sequence plus V segment. VDJmatch was used to annotate antigen specificity against VDJdb, with one amino acid substitution allowed in CDR3.

The source is a man in his fifties or sixties who received an inactivated influenza vaccine. Donor details come from another sample of the same person, matched by shared clones. The V and J genes are TRBV7-2 and TRBJ2-5, and 11 junction bases match TRBD2. The sample here was PBMCs from blood, taken on the day of vaccination. The DNA is as follows: TGTGCCATCAGCCTTTGGACTAGCGGGTTTCAAGAGACCCAGTACTTC. Protein translation: CAISLWTSGFQETQYF. The reference TRBV7-2 and TRBJ2-5 proteins fill in what lies around the CDR3, so the full variable domain reads GAGVSQSPSNKVTEKGKDVELRCDPISGHTALYWYRQSLGQGLEFLIYFQGNSAPDKSGLPSDRFSAERTGGSVSTLTIQRTQQEDSAVYLCAISLWTSGFQETQYFGPGTRLLVL.